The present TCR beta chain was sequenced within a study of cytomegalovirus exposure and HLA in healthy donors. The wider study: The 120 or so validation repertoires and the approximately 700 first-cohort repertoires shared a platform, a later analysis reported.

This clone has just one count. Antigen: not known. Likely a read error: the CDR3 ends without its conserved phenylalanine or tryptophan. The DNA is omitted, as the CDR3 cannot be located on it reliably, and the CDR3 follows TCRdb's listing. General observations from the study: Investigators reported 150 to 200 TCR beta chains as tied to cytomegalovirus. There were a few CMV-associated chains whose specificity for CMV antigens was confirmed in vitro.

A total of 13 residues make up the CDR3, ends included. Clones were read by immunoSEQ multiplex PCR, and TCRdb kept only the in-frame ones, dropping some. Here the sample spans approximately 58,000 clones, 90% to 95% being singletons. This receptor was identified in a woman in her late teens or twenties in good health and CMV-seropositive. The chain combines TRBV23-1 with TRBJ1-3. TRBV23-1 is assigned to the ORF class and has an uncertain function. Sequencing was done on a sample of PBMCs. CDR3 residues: CASSQSGAWQTRI.